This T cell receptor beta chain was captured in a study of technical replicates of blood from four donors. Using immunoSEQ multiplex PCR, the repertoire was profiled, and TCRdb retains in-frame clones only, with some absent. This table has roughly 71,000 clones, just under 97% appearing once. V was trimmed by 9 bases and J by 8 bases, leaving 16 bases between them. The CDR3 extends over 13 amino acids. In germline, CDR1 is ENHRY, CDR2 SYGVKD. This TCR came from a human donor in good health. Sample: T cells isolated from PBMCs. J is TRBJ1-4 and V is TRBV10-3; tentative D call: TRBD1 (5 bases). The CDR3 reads CAIADRRDEKLFF. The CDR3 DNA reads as TGTGCCATTGCCGACAGAAGAGACGAAAAACTGTTTTTT.